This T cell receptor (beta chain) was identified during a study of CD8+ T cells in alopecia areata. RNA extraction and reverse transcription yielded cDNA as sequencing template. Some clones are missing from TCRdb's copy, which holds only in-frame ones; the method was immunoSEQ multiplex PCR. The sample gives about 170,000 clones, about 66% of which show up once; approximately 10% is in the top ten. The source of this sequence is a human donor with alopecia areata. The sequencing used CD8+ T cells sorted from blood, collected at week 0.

The CDR3, as DNA: TGTGCCAGCAGCCGGGACTTCTACGAGCAGTACTTC. Protein sequence: CASSRDFYEQYF. V gene TRBV5-6 combines with J gene TRBJ2-7, with TRBD2 as a possible D gene (6 bases). This CDR3 has 12 residues. Germline CDR1 SGHDT, CDR2 YYEEEE. Trimming removed 4 bases from V and 3 bases from J, with 8 bases in between.